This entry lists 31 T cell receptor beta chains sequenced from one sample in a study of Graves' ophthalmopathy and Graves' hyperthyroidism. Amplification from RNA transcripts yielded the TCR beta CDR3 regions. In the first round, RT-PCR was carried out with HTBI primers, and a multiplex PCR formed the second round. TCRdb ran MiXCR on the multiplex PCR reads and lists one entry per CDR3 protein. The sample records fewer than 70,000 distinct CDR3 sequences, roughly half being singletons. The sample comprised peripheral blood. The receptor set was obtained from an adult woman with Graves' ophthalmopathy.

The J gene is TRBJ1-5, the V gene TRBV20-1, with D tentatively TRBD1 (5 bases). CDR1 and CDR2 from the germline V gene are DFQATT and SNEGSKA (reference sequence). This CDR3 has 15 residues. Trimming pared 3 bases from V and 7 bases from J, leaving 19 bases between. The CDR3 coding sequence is TGCAGTGCTAGGGGTCTAGCGGGGGGGGTACAGCCCCAGCATTTT. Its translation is CSARGLAGGVQPQHF.

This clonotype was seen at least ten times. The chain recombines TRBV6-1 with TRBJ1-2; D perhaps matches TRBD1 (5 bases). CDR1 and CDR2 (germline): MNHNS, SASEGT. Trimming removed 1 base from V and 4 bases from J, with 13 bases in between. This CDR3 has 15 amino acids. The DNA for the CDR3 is TGTGCCAGCAGTGAAGGAAGGGCAGGGAGCTATGGCTACACCTTC. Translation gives CASSEGRAGSYGYTF.

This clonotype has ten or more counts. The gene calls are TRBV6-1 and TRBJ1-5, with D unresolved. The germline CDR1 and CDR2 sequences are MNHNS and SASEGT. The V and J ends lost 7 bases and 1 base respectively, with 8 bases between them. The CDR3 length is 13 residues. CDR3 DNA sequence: TGTGCCAGCACCGAAGTGAGCAATCAGCCCCAGCATTTT. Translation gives CASTEVSNQPQHF.

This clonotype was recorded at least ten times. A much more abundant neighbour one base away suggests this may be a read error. CDR3 amino acids: CSVDERGPYNEQLF. In nucleotides, the CDR3 is TGCAGCGTTGACGAAAGGGGGCCCTACAATGAGCAGCTCTTC. The V and J genes are TRBV29-1 and TRBJ2-1; 7 nucleotides match TRBD1. The CDR3 extends over 14 amino acids. Germline V lookup: CDR1 SQVTM, CDR2 ANQGSEA.

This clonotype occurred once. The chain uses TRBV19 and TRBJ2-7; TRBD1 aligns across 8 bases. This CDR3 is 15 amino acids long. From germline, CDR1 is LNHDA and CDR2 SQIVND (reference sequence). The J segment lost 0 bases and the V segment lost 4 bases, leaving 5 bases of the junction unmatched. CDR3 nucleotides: TGTGCCAGTAGTAGACTCGGACAGGGCTCCTACGAGCAGTACTTC. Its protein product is CASSRLGQGSYEQYF. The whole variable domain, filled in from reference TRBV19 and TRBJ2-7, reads DGGITQSPKYLFRKEGQNVTLSCEQNLNHDAMYWYRQDPGQGLRLIYYSQIVNDFQKGDIAEGYSVSREKKESFPLTVTSAQKNPTAFYLCASSRLGQGSYEQYFGPGTRLTVT.

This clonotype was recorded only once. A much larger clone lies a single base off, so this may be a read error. Here the CDR3 DNA reads TGTGCCAGCAGCCGGACAGATACGCAGCATTTT. Protein sequence: CASSRTDTQHF. V is TRBV5-4 and J is TRBJ2-3; tentatively, D is TRBD1 (6 bases). TRBJ1-5 explains the end of the DNA better; the J call may be wrong. The CDR3 loop spans 11 amino acids. Germline CDR1 SGHNT, CDR2 YYREEE (reference sequence).

The CDR3 is CASSQDSGANYGYTF. CDR3 bases: TGTGCCAGCAGCCAAGATTCAGGAGCTAACTATGGCTACACCTTC. The rearrangement links TRBV7-9 to TRBJ1-2; the D is unclear. Germline CDR1 and CDR2: SEHNR and FQNEAQ (reference sequence). V lost 5 bases, J lost 0 bases, and 13 bases lay in between. This CDR3 is 15 amino acids long.

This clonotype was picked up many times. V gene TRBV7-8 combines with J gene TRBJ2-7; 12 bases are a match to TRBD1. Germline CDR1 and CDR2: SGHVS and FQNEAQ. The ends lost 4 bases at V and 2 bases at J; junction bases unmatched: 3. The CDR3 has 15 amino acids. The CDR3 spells CASSYGTGGTYEQYF. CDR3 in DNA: TGTGCCAGCAGCTACGGGACAGGGGGCACCTACGAGCAGTACTTC. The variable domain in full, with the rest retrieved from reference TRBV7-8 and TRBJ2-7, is GAGVSQSPRYKVAKRGQDVALRCDPISGHVSLFWYQQALGQGPEFLTYFQNEAQLDKSGLPSDRFFAERPEGSVSTLKIQRTQQEDSAVYLCASSYGTGGTYEQYFGPGTRLTVT.

The CDR3 sequence is CASSFRASYNSPLHF. The CDR3 DNA is TGTGCCAGCAGCTTCCGAGCGTCCTATAATTCACCCCTCCACTTT. This chain joins TRBV7-9 and TRBJ1-6, with no clear D. The CDR3 is 15 residues long. V was shortened by 3 bases and J by 1 base, with 7 bases between the two germline ends. Germline loops: CDR1 SEHNR, CDR2 FQNEAQ (reference sequence).

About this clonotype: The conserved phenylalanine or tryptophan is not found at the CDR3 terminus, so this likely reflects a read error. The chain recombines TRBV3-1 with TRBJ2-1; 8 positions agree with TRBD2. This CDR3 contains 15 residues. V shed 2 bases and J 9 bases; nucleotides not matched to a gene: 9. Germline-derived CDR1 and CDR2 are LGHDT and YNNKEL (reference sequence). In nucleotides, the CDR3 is TGTGCCAGCAGCCAACCCGGGGGGGGAAAGAGTGAGCAGTTCTGC. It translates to CASSQPGGGKSEQFC.

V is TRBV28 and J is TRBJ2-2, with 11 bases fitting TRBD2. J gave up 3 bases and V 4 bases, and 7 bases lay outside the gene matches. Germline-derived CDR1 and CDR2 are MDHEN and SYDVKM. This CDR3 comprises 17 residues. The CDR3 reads CASSSPGLAEYTGELFF. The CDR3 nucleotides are TGTGCCAGCAGTTCACCGGGACTAGCGGAGTACACCGGGGAGCTGTTTTTT.

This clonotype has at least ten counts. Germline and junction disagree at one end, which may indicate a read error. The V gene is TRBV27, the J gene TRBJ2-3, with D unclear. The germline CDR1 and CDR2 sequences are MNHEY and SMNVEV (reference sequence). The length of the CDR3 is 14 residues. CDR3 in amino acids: CASSLSLVADTQYF. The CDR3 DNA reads TGCGCCAGCAGCTTGTCGCTAGTTGCAGATACGCAGTATTTT.

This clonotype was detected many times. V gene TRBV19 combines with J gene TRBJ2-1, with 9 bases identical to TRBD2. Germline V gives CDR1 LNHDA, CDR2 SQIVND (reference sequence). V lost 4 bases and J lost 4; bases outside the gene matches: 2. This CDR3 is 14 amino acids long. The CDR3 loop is CASSSGRAYNEQFF. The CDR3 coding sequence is TGTGCCAGTAGTAGCGGGAGGGCTTACAATGAGCAGTTCTTC.

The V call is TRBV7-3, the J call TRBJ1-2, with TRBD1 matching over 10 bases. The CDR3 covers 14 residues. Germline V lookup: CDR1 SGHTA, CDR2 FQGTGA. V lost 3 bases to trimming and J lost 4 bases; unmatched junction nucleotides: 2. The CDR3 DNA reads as TGTGCCAGCAGCTTTCGGACAGGGGGCTATGGCTACACCTTC. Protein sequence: CASSFRTGGYGYTF.

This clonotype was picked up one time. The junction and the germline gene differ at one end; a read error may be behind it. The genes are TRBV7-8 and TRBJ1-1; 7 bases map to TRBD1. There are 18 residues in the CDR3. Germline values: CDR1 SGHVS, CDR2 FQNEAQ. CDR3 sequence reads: CASSQYKSSGTENTEALF. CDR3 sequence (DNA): TGTGCCAGCAGCCAGTATAAGTCGTCCGGGACAGAGAACACTGAAGCTCTCTTT.

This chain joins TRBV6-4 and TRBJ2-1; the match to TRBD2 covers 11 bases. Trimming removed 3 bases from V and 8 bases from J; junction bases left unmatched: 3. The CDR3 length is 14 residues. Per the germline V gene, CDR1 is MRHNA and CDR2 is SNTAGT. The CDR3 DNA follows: TGTGCCAGCAGTGAACTAGCGGGAGAGGATGAGCAGTTCTTC. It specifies CASSELAGEDEQFF.

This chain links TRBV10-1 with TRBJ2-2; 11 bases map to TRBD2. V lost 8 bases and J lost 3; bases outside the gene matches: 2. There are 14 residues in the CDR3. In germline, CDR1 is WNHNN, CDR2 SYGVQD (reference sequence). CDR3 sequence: CASSLAGDTGELFF. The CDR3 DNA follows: TGCGCCAGCTCACTAGCGGGGGACACCGGGGAGCTGTTTTTT.

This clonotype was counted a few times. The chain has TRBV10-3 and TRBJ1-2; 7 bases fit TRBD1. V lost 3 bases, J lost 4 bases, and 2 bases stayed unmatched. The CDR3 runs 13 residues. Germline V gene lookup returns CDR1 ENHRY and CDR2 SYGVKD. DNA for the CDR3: TGTGCCATCAGTGACGGGACAGTCTATGGCTACACCTTC. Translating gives CAISDGTVYGYTF.

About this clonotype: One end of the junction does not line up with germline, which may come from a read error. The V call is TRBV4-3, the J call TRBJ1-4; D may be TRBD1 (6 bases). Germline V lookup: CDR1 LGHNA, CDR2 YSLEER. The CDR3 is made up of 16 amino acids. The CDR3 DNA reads TGCGCCAGCAGCCAAGCCTGGGAGGGGGGAAATGAAGAACTATTTTTT. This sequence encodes CASSQAWEGGNEELFF.

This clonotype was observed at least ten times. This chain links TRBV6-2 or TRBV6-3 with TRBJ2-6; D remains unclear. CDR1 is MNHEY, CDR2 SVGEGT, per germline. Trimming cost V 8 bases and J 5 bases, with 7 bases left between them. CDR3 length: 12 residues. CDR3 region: CASGTRANVLTF. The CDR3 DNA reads TGTGCCAGCGGCACAAGGGCCAACGTCCTGACTTTC.

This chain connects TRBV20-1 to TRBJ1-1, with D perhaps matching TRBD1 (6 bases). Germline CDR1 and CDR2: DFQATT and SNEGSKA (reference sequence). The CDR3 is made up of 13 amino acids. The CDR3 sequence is CSGRDLQGTEAFF. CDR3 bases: TGCAGCGGCAGAGATTTACAGGGTACTGAAGCTTTCTTT.

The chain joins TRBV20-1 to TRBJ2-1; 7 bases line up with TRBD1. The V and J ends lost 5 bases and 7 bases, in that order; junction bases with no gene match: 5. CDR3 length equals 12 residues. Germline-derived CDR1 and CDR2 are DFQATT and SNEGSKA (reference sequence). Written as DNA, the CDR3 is TGCAGTGCTGTATTGACAGGGAATGAGCAGTTCTTC. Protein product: CSAVLTGNEQFF.

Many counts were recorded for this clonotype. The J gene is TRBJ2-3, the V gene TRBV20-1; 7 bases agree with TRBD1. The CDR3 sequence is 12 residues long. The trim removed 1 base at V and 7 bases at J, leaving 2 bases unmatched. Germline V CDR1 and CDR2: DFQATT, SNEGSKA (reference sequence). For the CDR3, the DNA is TGCAGTGCTAGAGCGACAGGGAATACGCAGTATTTT. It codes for CSARATGNTQYF.

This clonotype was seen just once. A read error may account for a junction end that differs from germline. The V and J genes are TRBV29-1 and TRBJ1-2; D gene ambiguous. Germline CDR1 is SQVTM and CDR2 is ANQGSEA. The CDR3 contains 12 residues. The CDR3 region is CSIGLSFYDYTF. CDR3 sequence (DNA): TGCAGCATTGGCCTGTCCTTTTATGACTACACCTTC.

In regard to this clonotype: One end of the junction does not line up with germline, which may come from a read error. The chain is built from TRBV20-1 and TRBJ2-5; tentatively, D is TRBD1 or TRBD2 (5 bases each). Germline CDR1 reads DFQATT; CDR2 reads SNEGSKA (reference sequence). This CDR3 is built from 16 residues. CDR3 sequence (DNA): TGCAGTGCTAGGGACCGGGGCAGGGCCGACGGTGAGACCCGGTACTTC. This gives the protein CSARDRGRADGETRYF.

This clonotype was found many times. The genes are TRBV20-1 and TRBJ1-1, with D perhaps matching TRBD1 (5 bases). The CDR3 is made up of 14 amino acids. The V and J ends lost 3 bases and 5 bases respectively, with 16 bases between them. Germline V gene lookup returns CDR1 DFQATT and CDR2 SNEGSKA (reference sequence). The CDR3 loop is CSASLDRSRTEAFF. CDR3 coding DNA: TGCAGTGCTAGTCTAGACAGATCCAGGACTGAAGCTTTCTTT.

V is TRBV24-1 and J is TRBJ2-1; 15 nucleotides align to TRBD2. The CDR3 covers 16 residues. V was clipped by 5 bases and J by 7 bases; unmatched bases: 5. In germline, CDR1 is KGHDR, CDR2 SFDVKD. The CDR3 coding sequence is TGTGCCACCAGTGGGACTAGCGGGAGGGCCGATAATGAGCAGTTCTTC. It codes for CATSGTSGRADNEQFF.

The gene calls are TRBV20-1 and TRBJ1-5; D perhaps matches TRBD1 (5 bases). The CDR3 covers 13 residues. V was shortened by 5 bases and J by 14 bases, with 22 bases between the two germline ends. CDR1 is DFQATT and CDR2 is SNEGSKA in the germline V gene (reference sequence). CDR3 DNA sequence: TGCAGTGCTGGGGGGAGCAGGGCGGCTTACGAGCATTTT. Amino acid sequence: CSAGGSRAAYEHF.

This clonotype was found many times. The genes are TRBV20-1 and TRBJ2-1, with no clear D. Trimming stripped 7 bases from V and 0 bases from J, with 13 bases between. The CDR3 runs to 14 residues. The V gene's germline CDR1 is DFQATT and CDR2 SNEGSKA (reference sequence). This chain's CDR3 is CSGGGGRSYNEQFF. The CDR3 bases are TGCAGTGGAGGCGGCGGACGCTCCTACAATGAGCAGTTCTTC.

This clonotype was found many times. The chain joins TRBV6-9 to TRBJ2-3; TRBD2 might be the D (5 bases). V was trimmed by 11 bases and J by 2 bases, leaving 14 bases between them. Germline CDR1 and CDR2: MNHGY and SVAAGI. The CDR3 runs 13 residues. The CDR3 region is CAARGSLTDTQYF. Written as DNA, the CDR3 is TGTGCCGCTCGGGGTTCCCTCACAGATACGCAGTATTTT.

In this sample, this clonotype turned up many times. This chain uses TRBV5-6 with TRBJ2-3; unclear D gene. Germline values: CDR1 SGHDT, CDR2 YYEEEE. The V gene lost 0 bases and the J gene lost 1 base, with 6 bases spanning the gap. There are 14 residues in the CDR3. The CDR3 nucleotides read TGTGCCAGCAGCTTGGACCAGCGCACAGATACGCAGTATTTT. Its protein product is CASSLDQRTDTQYF.